These 32 T cell receptor beta chains originate from one sample sequenced in a study of shared clonotypes between healthy human individuals. Method: immunoSEQ multiplex PCR; TCRdb's copy keeps in-frame clones and lacks some. The sample shows approximately 510,000 clones, roughly 78% of them seen only once. Specimen: PBMCs. All receptors derive from a woman aged 40 to 50 in good health. Some clones in this sample may be carry-over from other donors' samples.

This rearrangement joins TRBV7-2 to TRBJ2-7; no clear D. V dropped 1 base and J dropped 2 bases, with 12 bases sitting between them. There are 15 residues in the CDR3. The germline V gene encodes CDR1 SGHTA and CDR2 FQGNSA. In DNA form, the CDR3 reads TGTGCCAGCAGCTTAGATGGCGGCTTACCCTACGAGCAGTACTTC. It is translated as CASSLDGGLPYEQYF.

The V and J genes are TRBV2 and TRBJ2-3, with 10 nucleotides matching TRBD2. Trimming removed 6 bases from V and 1 base from J; junction bases left unmatched: 13. Germline V gives CDR1 SNHLY, CDR2 FYNNEI. The CDR3 length is 18 residues. CDR3 region: CASRPSGREVRGTDTQYF. CDR3 bases: TGTGCCAGCAGGCCTAGCGGGAGAGAGGTTAGGGGCACAGATACGCAGTATTTT.

The chain combines TRBV11-2 with TRBJ1-1; D may be TRBD1 (5 bases). V was cut by 3 bases and J by 5 bases, with 7 bases left in between. The CDR3 is made up of 12 amino acids. Germline V CDR1 and CDR2: SGHAT, FQNNGV. The DNA for the CDR3 is TGTGCCAGCAGCTTCGGGGGGACTGAAGCTTTCTTT. It is translated as CASSFGGTEAFF.

The chain links TRBV6-1 to TRBJ1-2; 8 bases map to TRBD1. The CDR3 is 15 amino acids. The germline CDR1 and CDR2 sequences are MNHNS and SASEGT. V lost 3 bases, J lost 1 base, and 4 bases stayed unmatched. The CDR3 here is CASSEGQAINYGYTF. CDR3 DNA sequence: TGTGCCAGCAGTGAGGGACAGGCGATTAACTATGGCTACACCTTC.

V and J are TRBV25-1 and TRBJ2-5; 10 nucleotides line up with TRBD2. With 4 bases clipped from V and 0 bases from J, the junction kept 2 bases outside the gene matches. From germline, CDR1 is MGHDK and CDR2 SYGVNS. The length of the CDR3 is 15 residues. DNA of the CDR3: TGTGCCAGCAGTGTGGGGACTAGCGACCAAGAGACCCAGTACTTC. Residues: CASSVGTSDQETQYF. Complete variable domain (other parts from reference TRBV25-1 and TRBJ2-5): EADIYQTPRYLVIGTGKKITLECSQTMGHDKMYWYQQDPGMELHLIHYSYGVNSTEKGDLSSESTVSRIRTEHFPLTLESARPSHTSQYLCASSVGTSDQETQYFGPGTRLLVL.

The gene calls are TRBV18 and TRBJ1-1; 9 bases agree with TRBD1. The CDR3 extends over 16 amino acids. Germline V gene data show CDR1 as KGHSH and CDR2 as LQKENI. The ends lost 5 bases at V and 1 base at J; junction bases unmatched: 8. Here the CDR3 DNA reads TGTGCCAGCTCAGCCGGGACAGGGCAAAAGAACACTGAAGCTTTCTTT. This encodes CASSAGTGQKNTEAFF.

The genes are TRBV28 and TRBJ1-1; no clear D. The germline gives CDR1 MDHEN, CDR2 SYDVKM. V shed 2 bases and J shed 1 base, with 8 bases lying between them. The CDR3 has 14 residues. CDR3 sequence reads: CASSLGMWNTEAFF. Here the CDR3 DNA reads TGTGCCAGCAGTTTAGGGATGTGGAACACTGAAGCTTTCTTT.

This rearrangement joins TRBV19 to TRBJ1-4, with 7 bases aligning to TRBD1. CDR3 size: 14 residues. The germline V gene encodes CDR1 LNHDA and CDR2 SQIVND (reference sequence). V trimming: 0 bases; J trimming: 8 bases; junction bases outside the gene matches: 3. The CDR3: CASSIDAGGEKLFF. CDR3 nucleotide sequence: TGTGCCAGTAGTATAGATGCAGGGGGAGAAAAACTGTTTTTT.

A remark on this clone: In the same sample, other DNA sequences code for this CDR3. The gene calls are TRBV2 and TRBJ2-7; D gene unclear. Per the germline V gene, CDR1 is SNHLY and CDR2 is FYNNEI. V was clipped by 3 bases and J by 7 bases, with 10 bases between them. The CDR3 has 12 amino acids. CDR3 coding DNA: TGTGCCAGCAGTGACGGACGACGGGAGCAGTACTTC. Its translation: CASSDGRREQYF.

The chain's CDR3 is CAARANYGYTF. As DNA, the CDR3 is TGTGCCGCTCGGGCGAACTATGGCTACACCTTC. V and J are TRBV5-3 and TRBJ1-2; D uncertain. TRBV5-3 is assigned to the ORF class and has an uncertain function. The CDR3 length is 11 residues. V lost 10 bases to trimming and J lost 2 bases, with 9 bases between them.

This chain connects TRBV11-2 to TRBJ2-3; D unresolved. The CDR3 sequence is 17 residues long. V was pared by 5 bases and J by 0 bases, with 18 bases between. Germline V gene data show CDR1 as SGHAT and CDR2 as FQNNGV. DNA of the CDR3: TGTGCCAGCAGCCCCTCCGGAGCGACTTCTAGCACAGATACGCAGTATTTT. This codes for CASSPSGATSSTDTQYF.

The V gene is TRBV5-1, the J gene TRBJ2-1; D remains unclear. V lost 5 bases and J 6 bases, leaving 12 bases between the germline ends. CDR3 length: 13 residues. Germline V gene lookup returns CDR1 SGHRS and CDR2 YFSETQ. In DNA, the CDR3 is TGCGCCAGCAGTTGGGCTGGCGGCAATGAGCAGTTCTTC. Its protein is CASSWAGGNEQFF.

This clone was picked up one time. V is TRBV6-6 and J is TRBJ2-1, with 12 nucleotides matching TRBD2. Losses at the gene ends were 10 bases for V and 5 bases for J; bases not matched to a gene: 6. Germline V lookup: CDR1 MNHNY, CDR2 SVGAGI (reference sequence). This CDR3 is 14 amino acids long. The CDR3 region is CATGGLAGNNEQFF. The CDR3 DNA sequence: TGTGCCACCGGGGGACTAGCGGGTAACAATGAGCAGTTCTTC.

Turning to this clone: Other DNA variants within this sample encode the same CDR3. V is TRBV28 and J is TRBJ1-1; D call uncertain. This CDR3 region has 13 residues. V lost 3 bases to trimming and J lost 6 bases, with 11 bases between them. Germline V gene data show CDR1 as MDHEN and CDR2 as SYDVKM. CDR3 protein: CASSFPRGAEAFF. The DNA for the CDR3 is TGTGCCAGCAGTTTCCCCCGAGGAGCTGAAGCTTTCTTT. Complete variable domain (other parts from reference TRBV28 and TRBJ1-1): DVKVTQSSRYLVKRTGEKVFLECVQDMDHENMFWYRQDPGLGLRLIYFSYDVKMKEKGDIPEGYSVSREKKERFSLILESASTNQTSMYLCASSFPRGAEAFFGQGTRLTVV.

The V gene is TRBV29-1, the J gene TRBJ1-2; the D gene is possibly TRBD1 (5 bases). Germline CDR1 reads SQVTM; CDR2 reads ANQGSEA. The CDR3 runs to 14 residues. The V end was cut by 3 bases, the J end by 0 bases, with 11 bases between. The CDR3: CSVEMGTSNYGYTF. The CDR3 DNA follows: TGCAGCGTTGAGATGGGGACTTCTAACTATGGCTACACCTTC.

This clone has only a few counts. The chain is built from TRBV4-3 and TRBJ2-7, with unresolved D. The germline V gene encodes CDR1 LGHNA and CDR2 YSLEER. Trimming left V 0 bases short and J 2 bases short, with 8 bases between. CDR3 length: 14 amino acids. The CDR3 DNA follows: TGCGCCAGCAGCCAAGATTGGATTACCTACGAGCAGTACTTC. This sequence encodes CASSQDWITYEQYF.

This clone was recorded once. V is TRBV28 and J is TRBJ2-2, with 9 bases fitting TRBD2. The CDR3 has 18 residues. CDR1 is MDHEN, CDR2 SYDVKM, per germline. Unmatched junction bases numbered 15, after V lost 7 bases and J lost 3 bases. The CDR3 nucleotides read TGTGCCAGCATAAGAAATCGCGGGAGGGCCCGTGACACCGGGGAGCTGTTTTTT. It is translated as CASIRNRGRARDTGELFF.

About this clone itself: Other nucleotide sequences in the sample specify the same CDR3. This sequence joins TRBV5-1 and TRBJ2-7, with 7 bases matching TRBD2. CDR3 length: 15 residues. The germline CDR1 and CDR2 sequences are SGHRS and YFSETQ. Unmatched junction bases numbered 4, after V lost 0 bases and J lost 1 base. CDR3 nucleotide sequence: TGCGCCAGCAGCTTGGGCCCTAGCGGATCCTACGAGCAGTACTTC. Translation gives CASSLGPSGSYEQYF. The entire variable domain, with the rest obtained from reference TRBV5-1 and TRBJ2-7, is as follows: KAGVTQTPRYLIKTRGQQVTLSCSPISGHRSVSWYQQTPGQGLQFLFEYFSETQRNKGNFPGRFSGRQFSNSRSEMNVSTLELGDSALYLCASSLGPSGSYEQYFGPGTRLTVT.

This clone appeared once. This rearrangement joins TRBV28 to TRBJ1-1; the D is unclear. The CDR3 runs to 14 residues. Germline CDR1 and CDR2: MDHEN and SYDVKM. Trimming removed 6 bases at V and 0 bases at J, with 11 bases between. The CDR3 protein is CASRGSRVNTEAFF. The CDR3, as DNA: TGTGCCAGCAGAGGGAGTAGGGTGAACACTGAAGCTTTCTTT. Full variable domain (remainder filled in from reference TRBV28 and TRBJ1-1): DVKVTQSSRYLVKRTGEKVFLECVQDMDHENMFWYRQDPGLGLRLIYFSYDVKMKEKGDIPEGYSVSREKKERFSLILESASTNQTSMYLCASRGSRVNTEAFFGQGTRLTVV.

V gene TRBV7-3 combines with J gene TRBJ2-1; 7 positions agree with TRBD2. Germline V CDR1 and CDR2: SGHTA, FQGTGA. CDR3 length: 15 residues. Unmatched junction bases numbered 9, after V lost 2 bases and J lost 8 bases. The CDR3 DNA reads TGTGCCAGCAGCTTAGAAGCGGGATTCACCGATGAGCAGTTCTTC. Amino acid sequence: CASSLEAGFTDEQFF. Looking up the rest from reference TRBV7-3 and TRBJ2-1 gives the full variable domain: GAGVSQTPSNKVTEKGKYVELRCDPISGHTALYWYRQSLGQGPEFLIYFQGTGAADDSGLPNDRFFAVRPEGSVSTLKIQRTERGDSAVYLCASSLEAGFTDEQFFGPGTRLTVL.

This clone has more than one count but fewer than ten. The chain has TRBV2 and TRBJ2-1; TRBD2 agrees at 9 bases. CDR3 length equals 11 residues. Per germline, CDR1 SNHLY and CDR2 FYNNEI. Trimming at V came to 7 bases and at J to 12 bases, leaving 4 bases not matched to a gene. The CDR3 DNA follows: TGTGCCAGCATGGGCGGGAGGGCGCAGTTCTTC. Its protein product is CASMGGRAQFF.

This sequence joins TRBV28 and TRBJ1-5, with TRBD1 identical over 7 bases. Germline CDR1 is MDHEN and CDR2 is SYDVKM. V was clipped by 7 bases and J by 7 bases; unmatched bases: 7. This CDR3 comprises 13 residues. CDR3 residues: CASTPQGLQPQHF. Written as DNA, the CDR3 is TGTGCCAGCACACCACAGGGGCTCCAGCCCCAGCATTTT.

V gene TRBV5-8 combines with J gene TRBJ1-1; D might be TRBD1 (5 bases). CDR1 is SGHTS and CDR2 is YDEGEE in the germline V gene. V shed 8 bases and J shed 4 bases, with 18 bases lying between them. The CDR3 contains 14 residues. CDR3 in amino acids: CASTKGDMSTEAFF. The CDR3 nucleotides are TGTGCCAGTACGAAAGGGGATATGAGCACTGAAGCTTTCTTT.

V usage is TRBV10-3 and J usage is TRBJ2-5; D not resolved. This CDR3 has 12 residues. Looked up from germline, CDR1 is ENHRY and CDR2 is SYGVKD. Trimming pared 1 base from V and 5 bases from J, leaving 5 bases between. DNA of the CDR3: TGTGCCATCAGTGAGTTGATGGAGACCCAGTACTTC. Encoded protein: CAISELMETQYF.

The genes are TRBV18 and TRBJ1-4; D is uncertain. The V gene's germline CDR1 is KGHSH and CDR2 LQKENI. Trimming left V 3 bases short and J 4 bases short, with 15 bases between. The CDR3 extends over 16 amino acids. In DNA, the CDR3 is TGTGCCAGCTCACCGGGTCGGTTCAGGAATAATGAAAAACTGTTTTTT. Its protein product is CASSPGRFRNNEKLFF.

The rearrangement uses TRBV5-1 and TRBJ2-2; D is perhaps TRBD1 (6 bases). V was shortened by 5 bases and J by 2 bases, with 10 bases between the two germline ends. The CDR3 contains 14 residues. The germline gives CDR1 SGHRS, CDR2 YFSETQ. The CDR3 DNA follows: TGCGCCAGCAGGGGGGCAGGCAACACCGGGGAGCTGTTTTTT. This codes for CASRGAGNTGELFF.

With respect to this clone: A far larger clone lies a single base away; this is likely a read error. In the same sample, other DNA sequences code for this CDR3. This chain joins TRBV10-3 and TRBJ2-5; no definite D call. The CDR3 totals 12 residues. CDR1 and CDR2 (germline): ENHRY, SYGVKD. V dropped 2 bases and J dropped 2 bases, with 3 bases sitting between them. CDR3 sequence reads: CAISEQQETQYF. The CDR3 nucleotides are TGTGCCATCAGTGAGCAGCAAGAGACCCAGTACTTC.

The chain has TRBV7-2 and TRBJ2-1, with TRBD2 matching over 12 bases. The CDR3 runs 15 residues. The J segment lost 8 bases and the V segment lost 1 base, leaving 3 bases of the junction unmatched. CDR1 is SGHTA, CDR2 FQGNSA, per germline. CDR3 nucleotide sequence: TGTGCCAGCAGCTTAGGACTAGCGGGAGTCTATGAGCAGTTCTTC. Its protein product is CASSLGLAGVYEQFF.

J is TRBJ2-5 and V is TRBV21-1. TRBV21-1 is annotated as a pseudogene. The CDR3 sequence is 12 residues long. The CDR3 nucleotides are TGTGCCAGCAGCCCCTGCCGAGAGACCCAGTACTTC. Translated: CASSPCRETQYF.

This clone was found once. The rearrangement joins TRBV4-1 to TRBJ2-7; TRBD2 matches 7 bases. The CDR3 spans 15 residues. Germline V gene sequence: CDR1 MGHRA, CDR2 YSYEKL. V shed 1 base, J shed 4 bases, and the junction held 7 bases outside the gene matches. CDR3 amino acids: CASSQGDYPPYEQYF. The DNA for the CDR3 is TGCGCCAGCAGCCAAGGGGACTACCCTCCTTACGAGCAGTACTTC.

This chain joins TRBV5-1 and TRBJ1-3; no reliable D call. CDR1 and CDR2 (germline): SGHRS, YFSETQ. The V end lost 0 bases, the J end lost 4 bases, and 8 bases lay between the germline ends. CDR3 length equals 14 residues. CDR3 region: CASSLAGFGNTIYF. The DNA for the CDR3 is TGCGCCAGCAGCTTGGCCGGGTTCGGAAACACCATATATTTT.

This chain connects TRBV30 to TRBJ2-1, with 9 bases aligning to TRBD2. The CDR3 is 14 residues long. After removal of 3 bases from V and 1 base from J, the junction contained 1 base not matched to a gene. Germline assignment: CDR1 GTSNPN and CDR2 SVGIG (reference sequence). The CDR3: CAWRTSGSYNEQFF. CDR3 coding DNA: TGTGCCTGGAGGACTAGCGGTTCCTACAATGAGCAGTTCTTC.